The 15 T cell receptor beta chains in this list originate from one sample, sequenced in a study of cytomegalovirus exposure and HLA in healthy donors. PCR employed 60 Vbeta and 13 Jbeta primers. Clones were sequenced by immunoSEQ multiplex PCR, and TCRdb holds only the in-frame ones, with some missing. This sample has about 120,000 clones, with approximately 82% found just once. Source material: PBMCs. These receptors originate from a man aged 18-30 years in good health and CMV-seropositive.

The rearrangement joins TRBV28 to TRBJ2-7; D not resolved. This CDR3 comprises 13 residues. V lost 2 bases to trimming and J lost 5 bases, with 10 bases between them. Germline lookup yields CDR1 MDHEN and CDR2 SYDVKM. CDR3 region: CASSLLEMHEQYF. CDR3 sequence (DNA): TGTGCCAGCAGTTTACTCGAGATGCACGAGCAGTACTTC.

The J gene is TRBJ2-7, the V gene TRBV20-1, with a tentative D call TRBD2 (5 bases). The CDR3 has 11 residues. Germline CDR1 is DFQATT and CDR2 is SNEGSKA (reference sequence). Trimming stripped 3 bases from V and 2 bases from J, with 5 bases between. CDR3 nucleotides: TGCAGTGCTAGGCGGGCCTACGAGCAGTACTTC. This encodes CSARRAYEQYF.

The V gene is TRBV19, the J gene TRBJ2-7; 7 positions match TRBD1. Germline CDR1 and CDR2: LNHDA and SQIVND (reference sequence). V trimming: 4 bases; J trimming: 6 bases; junction bases outside the gene matches: 12. The CDR3 is 15 amino acids. CDR3: CASSTHDRETSEQYF. The CDR3 nucleotides read TGTGCCAGTAGTACCCACGACAGGGAAACTTCCGAGCAGTACTTC.

The J gene is TRBJ1-2, the V gene TRBV28; unclear D gene. V lost 2 bases to trimming and J lost 5 bases, with 12 bases between them. Germline CDR1 is MDHEN and CDR2 is SYDVKM. The CDR3 length is 14 residues. The CDR3 spells CASSLGPGIYGYTF. CDR3 sequence (DNA): TGTGCCAGCAGTTTAGGTCCGGGGATTTATGGCTACACCTTC.

This sequence joins TRBV7-9 and TRBJ1-4; 7 bases are shared with TRBD1. The CDR3 extends over 15 amino acids. V lost 2 bases to trimming and J lost 7 bases; unmatched junction nucleotides: 7. Looked up from germline, CDR1 is SEHNR and CDR2 is FQNEAQ (reference sequence). The CDR3 region has the DNA TGTGCCAGCAGCTTACCGACAGGGTTGGCTGAAAAACTGTTTTTT. Its translation is CASSLPTGLAEKLFF.

This clone was picked up a small number of times. The chain combines TRBV6-5 with TRBJ1-1, with a weak D call TRBD1 (5 bases). Germline values: CDR1 MNHEY, CDR2 SVGAGI. This CDR3 has 14 amino acids. Between the trimmed V and J ends, which lost 0 bases and 4 bases, there was a span of 9 bases. CDR3 DNA sequence: TGTGCCAGCAGTTACTCCGGGGGAAGCACTGAAGCTTTCTTT. It codes for CASSYSGGSTEAFF.

This chain uses TRBV5-6 with TRBJ2-7; 11 nucleotides agree with TRBD1. This CDR3 has 15 amino acids. V was clipped by 5 bases and J by 5 bases; unmatched bases: 9. From germline, CDR1 is SGHDT and CDR2 YYEEEE. The CDR3 DNA is TGTGCCAGCAGTTGGGGGGGACAGGGGGTCCACGAGCAGTACTTC. Amino acids: CASSWGGQGVHEQYF.

The chain recombines TRBV9 with TRBJ2-7; D is possibly TRBD1 (6 bases). Germline V gene sequence: CDR1 SGDLS, CDR2 YYNGEE. The CDR3 has 15 residues. V was shortened by 4 bases and J by 6 bases, with 20 bases between the two germline ends. DNA of the CDR3: TGTGCCAGCAGCCCACCGAGGGGACAAGACACCGAGCAGTACTTC. Encoded protein: CASSPPRGQDTEQYF.

This clone has just a few counts. A far larger clone is just one base off, so this is likely a read error. This sequence joins TRBV10-3 and TRBJ1-1; a possible D gene is TRBD1 (5 bases). The ends were cut back, 6 bases at V and 4 bases at J, with 15 bases in the middle. Germline assignment: CDR1 ENHRY and CDR2 SYGVKD. CDR3 size: 14 residues. CDR3 sequence: CAISLGGLATEAFF. DNA of the CDR3: TGTGCCATCAGCCTCGGGGGGTTGGCCACTGAAGCTTTCTTT.

The CDR3 is CASSQGIRGTEAFF. Written as DNA, the CDR3 is TGCGCCAGCAGCCAAGGGATTCGGGGCACTGAAGCTTTCTTT. The chain has TRBV4-1 and TRBJ1-1; D remains unclear. Between the trimmed V and J ends, which lost 1 base and 4 bases, there was a span of 10 bases. This CDR3 region has 14 residues. Germline CDR1 reads MGHRA; CDR2 reads YSYEKL.

The V call is TRBV9, the J call TRBJ1-6; the D gene is possibly TRBD1 (5 bases). Trimming removed 7 bases at V and 6 bases at J, with 8 bases between. Per germline, CDR1 SGDLS and CDR2 YYNGEE. The CDR3 covers 12 residues. The CDR3 spells CASGGGNSPLHF. The DNA of the CDR3 is TGTGCCAGCGGGGGGGGTAATTCACCCCTCCACTTT.

The chain couples TRBV6-5 to TRBJ2-5; 15 bases are shared with TRBD2. The CDR3 has 15 residues. The V segment lost 7 bases and the J segment 4 bases; nucleotides outside the gene matches: 4. The germline V gene has CDR1 MNHEY and CDR2 SVGAGI. The CDR3 is CASKSGLAGGETQYF. CDR3 DNA: TGTGCCAGCAAGTCGGGACTAGCGGGAGGAGAGACCCAGTACTTC.

The CDR3 region is CASSLRQGNTGELFF. CDR3 DNA: TGTGCCAGCAGCTTAAGACAGGGGAACACCGGGGAGCTGTTTTTT. This chain connects TRBV11-2 to TRBJ2-2; 7 positions match TRBD1. The CDR3 consists of 15 residues. Germline CDR1 and CDR2: SGHAT and FQNNGV. Losses at the gene ends were 2 bases for V and 1 base for J; bases not matched to a gene: 1.

The V and J genes are TRBV9 and TRBJ2-3; TRBD2 is a possible D gene (6 bases). The CDR3 is made up of 15 amino acids. Germline lookup yields CDR1 SGDLS and CDR2 YYNGEE. Trimming took off 4 bases at V and 3 bases at J, with 15 bases between the two ends. This CDR3 is CASSPRGVSTDTQYF. CDR3 DNA sequence: TGTGCCAGCAGCCCCCGCGGGGTGTCAACAGATACGCAGTATTTT.

The chain uses TRBV19 and TRBJ1-2; 7 bases are a match to TRBD1. Germline lookup yields CDR1 LNHDA and CDR2 SQIVND (reference sequence). CDR3 length: 12 residues. V shed 4 bases and J 13 bases; nucleotides not matched to a gene: 9. For the CDR3, the DNA is TGTGCCAGTAGTACCGGACAGGATATAGGCACCTTC. This gives the protein CASSTGQDIGTF.